These 2 T cell receptor beta chains originate from one sample sequenced in a study of OX40 agonist ivuxolimab in advanced cancers. Generated by immunoSEQ multiplex PCR, the TCRdb table keeps only in-frame clones and is missing some. The table shows roughly 54,000 clones, with 85% to 90% occurring only once. The sample here was CD4+ or CD8+ T cells sorted from blood, taken in a trial of the OX40 agonist ivuxolimab. These receptors were obtained from an adult with an advanced solid tumor such as melanoma, head and neck, liver or kidney cancer.

V usage is TRBV11-1 and J usage is TRBJ1-1, with 9 bases that match TRBD1. CDR3 length: 15 amino acids. Germline trimming cut 5 bases from V and 7 bases from J; bases unmatched to any gene: 11. In germline, CDR1 is SGHAT, CDR2 FQDESV (reference sequence). The CDR3 coding sequence is TGTGCCAGCAGCACCCGCCCGGGACAGGGAAGTGAAGCTTTCTTT. It encodes CASSTRPGQGSEAFF.

This CDR3 reads CASSRVAGELFF. The DNA of the CDR3 is TGTGCCAGCAGCCGAGTGGCCGGGGAGCTGTTTTTT. The chain combines TRBV5-6 with TRBJ2-2, with D unresolved. The CDR3 consists of 12 residues. In germline, CDR1 is SGHDT, CDR2 YYEEEE. V was trimmed by 4 bases and J by 6 bases, leaving 7 bases between them.